This T cell receptor beta chain was sequenced in a study of PD-1 blockade in mismatch repair-deficient tumors. Assay: immunoSEQ multiplex PCR; the TCRdb copy retains only in-frame clones and omits some. The sample carries around 40,000 clones, more than 75% recorded once. This TCR was sampled from an adult with mismatch repair-deficient cancer. The sample in question was peripheral blood, obtained 4 weeks after starting pembrolizumab.

The CDR3 loop reads CSYTGGSQIDIQYF. In nucleotides, the CDR3 is TGCAGCTACACAGGGGGGAGTCAAATAGACATTCAGTACTTC. The chain recombines TRBV29-1 with TRBJ2-4, with 8 bases identical to TRBD1. CDR1 is SQVTM and CDR2 is ANQGSEA in the germline V gene. V lost 8 bases, J lost 8 bases, and 14 bases stayed unmatched. This CDR3 region has 14 residues.